The 26 T cell receptor beta chains below all came from one sample that was sequenced in a study of TIL therapy for anti-PD-1-resistant metastatic lung cancer. Time point of the sample: pre-treatment sample, taken before nivolumab and TIL therapy. The libraries were made with immunoSEQ v3. This table comes from immunoSEQ multiplex PCR, and its TCRdb copy is limited to in-frame clones, with some not included. Counted here are tens of thousands of clones, roughly 85% occurring once; the ten biggest clones make up about 5%. Material: blood, obtained at baseline. All receptors come from a woman between 30 and 85 years old with non-small cell lung cancer.

V and J are TRBV5-1 and TRBJ1-5, with D hard to call. Germline V gene sequence: CDR1 SGHRS, CDR2 YFSETQ. Trimming removed 4 bases at V and 1 base at J, with 6 bases between. This CDR3 region has 13 residues. As DNA, the CDR3 is TGCGCCAGCAGCCCGGACAGCAATCAGCCCCAGCATTTT. Protein sequence: CASSPDSNQPQHF.

This clone was counted a single time. V and J are TRBV5-6 and TRBJ1-6, with TRBD1 matching over 8 bases. Germline trimming cut 2 bases from V and 13 bases from J; bases unmatched to any gene: 5. CDR1 and CDR2 (germline): SGHDT, YYEEEE. The length of the CDR3 is 13 residues. This CDR3 reads CASSLHRGFPLHF. The CDR3 nucleotides are TGTGCCAGCAGCTTACACAGGGGGTTCCCCCTCCACTTT.

Points on this clone: The junction departs from germline at one end; a sequencing error may be responsible. V gene TRBV5-1 combines with J gene TRBJ2-5, with TRBD1 identical over 11 bases. This CDR3 is 15 amino acids long. The germline CDR1 and CDR2 sequences are SGHRS and YFSETQ. CDR3 DNA sequence: TGCGCCAGCAGTTTGGGACAGGGGGGTGGAGAGACCCAGTACTTC. Translating it yields CASSLGQGGGETQYF.

For this clone: The same CDR3 is also encoded by other DNA sequences in this sample. The chain combines TRBV11-2 with TRBJ2-1; TRBD2 might be the D (5 bases). Trimming took off 4 bases at V and 4 bases at J, with 8 bases between the two ends. The CDR3 spans 13 residues. The germline gives CDR1 SGHAT, CDR2 FQNNGV. The DNA for the CDR3 is TGTGCCAGCAGCTCTGGCGGGTACAATGAGCAGTTCTTC. Amino acid sequence: CASSSGGYNEQFF.

V is TRBV10-1 and J is TRBJ2-5, with a possible D match to TRBD2 (6 bases). V was clipped by 5 bases and J by 2 bases, with 9 bases between them. CDR1 is WNHNN and CDR2 is SYGVQD in the germline V gene (reference sequence). The CDR3 length is 13 residues. The CDR3 protein is CASSTSYQETQYF. CDR3 bases: TGCGCCAGCAGTACTAGCTATCAAGAGACCCAGTACTTC.

This clone was recorded a few times. V is TRBV5-4 and J is TRBJ1-2; 10 bases map to TRBD1. The CDR3 extends over 16 amino acids. Germline V gives CDR1 SGHNT, CDR2 YYREEE (reference sequence). J lost 4 bases, V lost 2 bases, and 8 bases had no gene match. CDR3 region: CASSLVGQGRTYGYTF. Written as DNA, the CDR3 is TGTGCCAGCAGCTTAGTGGGACAGGGGAGGACCTATGGCTACACCTTC.

V and J are TRBV7-9 and TRBJ1-2; D not certain. The CDR3 extends over 16 amino acids. CDR1 and CDR2 (germline): SEHNR, FQNEAQ (reference sequence). The V gene lost 1 base and the J gene lost 4 bases, with 16 bases spanning the gap. The CDR3 coding sequence is TGTGCCAGCAGCTTAGGGTCCAGCTACCTCCGCTATGGCTACACCTTC. Translating gives CASSLGSSYLRYGYTF.

The chain couples TRBV5-1 to TRBJ1-4, with 9 bases fitting TRBD1. After removal of 4 bases from V and 6 bases from J, the junction contained 7 bases not matched to a gene. CDR1 and CDR2 (germline): SGHRS, YFSETQ. The CDR3 spans 15 residues. The CDR3 DNA reads as TGCGCCAGCAGCCTCCGACAGGGGGAGTATGAAAAACTGTTTTTT. Translation gives CASSLRQGEYEKLFF.

V gene TRBV7-9 combines with J gene TRBJ1-3, with D tentatively TRBD1 (5 bases). V gave up 1 base and J gave up 4 bases, with 17 bases separating them. This CDR3 spans 17 amino acids. Germline CDR1 reads SEHNR; CDR2 reads FQNEAQ (reference sequence). The CDR3 reads CASSLDWTPRAGNTIYF. DNA for the CDR3: TGTGCCAGCAGCTTAGATTGGACACCAAGAGCCGGAAACACCATATATTTT.

The chain uses TRBV7-9 and TRBJ1-2; D perhaps matches TRBD1 (5 bases). V was shortened by 1 base and J by 5 bases, with 11 bases between the two germline ends. Germline CDR1 is SEHNR and CDR2 is FQNEAQ (reference sequence). The CDR3 consists of 14 residues. CDR3 residues: CASSLDAGRYGYTF. In DNA, the CDR3 is TGTGCCAGCAGCTTAGACGCAGGGAGGTATGGCTACACCTTC.

V and J are TRBV19 and TRBJ1-2, with no clear D. Germline CDR1 LNHDA, CDR2 SQIVND (reference sequence). The germline V and J ends were trimmed by 6 bases and 0 bases, with 11 bases remaining between them. The CDR3 totals 14 residues. This CDR3 is CASSRDYTNYGYTF. The DNA for the CDR3 is TGTGCCAGTAGCAGAGACTATACTAACTATGGCTACACCTTC.

This chain joins TRBV6-6 and TRBJ2-1, with 15 bases identical to TRBD2. The CDR3 extends over 15 amino acids. The V and J ends lost 6 bases and 5 bases, in that order; junction bases with no gene match: 2. Germline values: CDR1 MNHNY, CDR2 SVGAGI (reference sequence). CDR3 DNA: TGTGCCAGCAGGGGACTAGCGGGGGGAGACAATGAGCAGTTCTTC. Residues: CASRGLAGGDNEQFF.

This chain joins TRBV28 and TRBJ1-1, with D possibly TRBD1 on 6 matching bases. V was clipped by 5 bases and J by 1 base, with 11 bases between them. Germline CDR1 MDHEN, CDR2 SYDVKM. The CDR3 spans 14 residues. The CDR3 region is CASSPTGWNTEAFF. The CDR3 DNA follows: TGTGCCAGCAGTCCGACAGGCTGGAACACTGAAGCTTTCTTT.

The V gene is TRBV27, the J gene TRBJ1-2, with 7 bases matching TRBD1. Per the germline V gene, CDR1 is MNHEY and CDR2 is SMNVEV (reference sequence). The CDR3 extends over 15 amino acids. J gave up 2 bases and V 6 bases, and 9 bases lay outside the gene matches. CDR3 coding DNA: TGTGCCAGCAGGGGGACAGTTGGAAAAAACTATGGCTACACCTTC. Its translation is CASRGTVGKNYGYTF.

The rearrangement joins TRBV28 to TRBJ1-1, with TRBD1 matching over 8 bases. In germline, CDR1 is MDHEN, CDR2 SYDVKM. Trimming cost V 8 bases and J 5 bases; bases outside gene matches: 10. CDR3 length: 14 amino acids. The CDR3 here is CASAGSRGRTEAFF. CDR3 in DNA: TGTGCCAGCGCTGGATCCAGGGGGCGGACTGAAGCTTTCTTT.

V gene TRBV5-1 combines with J gene TRBJ2-7; D remains unclear. Trimming took off 0 bases at V and 2 bases at J, with 12 bases between the two ends. The length of the CDR3 is 15 residues. CDR1 is SGHRS and CDR2 is YFSETQ in the germline V gene. The CDR3 loop is CASSLGRAAPYEQYF. DNA for the CDR3: TGCGCCAGCAGCTTGGGAAGGGCGGCTCCCTACGAGCAGTACTTC.

The rearrangement links TRBV6-5 to TRBJ1-2; D gene uncertain. The CDR3 sequence is 12 residues long. V was pared by 5 bases and J by 5 bases, with 9 bases between. Germline V gene lookup returns CDR1 MNHEY and CDR2 SVGAGI. CDR3 region: CASSEDGYGYTF. The CDR3 DNA sequence: TGTGCCAGCAGTGAGGACGGATATGGCTACACCTTC.

The rearrangement links TRBV5-6 to TRBJ1-6; TRBD1 matches at 9 bases. This CDR3 has 14 residues. V gave up 4 bases and J gave up 5 bases; unmatched junction bases: 1. Germline V CDR1 and CDR2: SGHDT, YYEEEE. The CDR3 loop reads CASSRTGDNSPLHF. DNA for the CDR3: TGTGCCAGCAGCCGGACAGGGGATAATTCACCCCTCCACTTT.

This clone is deemed medium-sized. The genes are TRBV6-1 and TRBJ2-7; D is perhaps TRBD1 (6 bases). Per germline, CDR1 MNHNS and CDR2 SASEGT. Deletions cut 8 bases from V and 1 base from J, with 18 bases between. This CDR3 comprises 15 residues. This CDR3 reads CASVISDSVSYEQYF. CDR3 in DNA: TGTGCCAGCGTCATTTCGGACAGTGTATCCTACGAGCAGTACTTC.

The rearrangement links TRBV5-1 to TRBJ1-2, with 10 bases that match TRBD1. This CDR3 spans 18 amino acids. Trimming at V came to 1 base and at J to 3 bases, leaving 12 bases not matched to a gene. Germline values: CDR1 SGHRS, CDR2 YFSETQ. The CDR3 sequence: CASSLTVPGTGEDYGYTF. CDR3 nucleotide sequence: TGCGCCAGCAGCTTGACTGTCCCCGGGACAGGGGAAGACTATGGCTACACCTTC.

This chain links TRBV6-1 with TRBJ1-5, with TRBD1 matching over 10 bases. The CDR3 covers 17 residues. CDR1 and CDR2 from the germline V gene are MNHNS and SASEGT. With 4 bases clipped from V and 2 bases from J, the junction kept 8 bases outside the gene matches. The CDR3 nucleotides are TGTGCCAGCAGTGTGAGACAGGGGGCTATGGGCAATCAGCCCCAGCATTTT. Translation gives CASSVRQGAMGNQPQHF.

The chain carries TRBV10-2 and TRBJ1-6; 8 bases map to TRBD1. CDR1 is WSHSY and CDR2 is SAAADI in the germline V gene. The CDR3 length is 12 residues. The ends lost 6 bases at V and 14 bases at J; junction bases unmatched: 6. CDR3 nucleotides: TGCGCCAGCAGGACAGACAGGGGCTCCCTCCACTTT. Its protein product is CASRTDRGSLHF.

V is TRBV6-5 and J is TRBJ1-5; 9 nucleotides agree with TRBD1. The V segment lost 0 bases and the J segment 4 bases; nucleotides outside the gene matches: 1. The CDR3 contains 15 residues. Looked up from germline, CDR1 is MNHEY and CDR2 is SVGAGI. CDR3 loop: CASSYSGTGNQPQHF. The CDR3 nucleotides read TGTGCCAGCAGTTACTCGGGGACAGGGAATCAGCCCCAGCATTTT.

The V and J genes are TRBV5-1 and TRBJ2-3, with a possible D match to TRBD2 (6 bases). The CDR3 runs 14 residues. V was cut by 0 bases and J by 4 bases, with 9 bases left in between. CDR1 is SGHRS, CDR2 YFSETQ, per germline. Written as DNA, the CDR3 is TGCGCCAGCAGCTTGGGCCCGGGGGCAGATACGCAGTATTTT. It yields the protein CASSLGPGADTQYF.

The J gene is TRBJ2-1, the V gene TRBV5-1; 12 bases are shared with TRBD2. Germline assignment: CDR1 SGHRS and CDR2 YFSETQ. J was trimmed by 5 bases and V by 4 bases; bases with no gene match: 4. There are 15 residues in the CDR3. The CDR3 reads CASSLAGGLDNEQFF. The CDR3 nucleotides read TGCGCCAGCAGCCTAGCGGGGGGGCTTGACAATGAGCAGTTCTTC.

The chain is built from TRBV10-3 and TRBJ2-1; D may be TRBD1 or TRBD2 (7 bases each). The germline V and J ends were trimmed by 3 bases and 0 bases, with 21 bases remaining between them. CDR1 is ENHRY, CDR2 SYGVKD, per germline. The CDR3 is 19 residues long. This CDR3 is CAISDRGTGRGHSYNEQFF. The CDR3 DNA sequence: TGTGCCATCAGTGACCGGGGGACTGGGAGGGGGCACTCCTACAATGAGCAGTTCTTC.